Listed here are 18 T cell receptor beta chains from one sample, sequenced in a study of T-cell reconstitution after alpha-beta-depleted transplantation in children. TCRbeta library preparation incorporated unique molecular identifiers. Via MiXCR, TCRdb re-called the PCR reads, giving one row per CDR3 protein. The sample shows about 420,000 distinct CDR3 sequences, approximately 10% of them seen only once. Sequencing used PBMCs from the stem cell graft donor, obtained from the stem cell graft. The receptors were sampled from a human donor who donated a stem cell graft to a child with acute myeloid leukemia.

The genes are TRBV19 and TRBJ1-2; the match to TRBD1 covers 8 bases. Germline values: CDR1 LNHDA, CDR2 SQIVND (reference sequence). The CDR3 runs 13 residues. V lost 10 bases to trimming and J lost 3 bases; unmatched junction nucleotides: 7. The CDR3 here is CATQGQVYYGYTF. In DNA form, the CDR3 reads TGTGCCACTCAGGGACAGGTCTACTATGGCTACACCTTC.

This clonotype was detected a few times. The chain is built from TRBV4-1 and TRBJ1-1; no clear D. CDR1 and CDR2 (germline): MGHRA, YSYEKL. The CDR3 spans 14 residues. V gave up 1 base and J gave up 2 bases, with 8 bases separating them. The CDR3 sequence is CASSQGHTNTEAFF. The CDR3 DNA sequence: TGCGCCAGCAGCCAAGGACACACAAACACTGAAGCTTTCTTT.

This clonotype was recorded at least ten times. This chain uses TRBV20-1 with TRBJ2-5; 10 bases are a match to TRBD2. The CDR3 consists of 12 residues. Germline lookup yields CDR1 DFQATT and CDR2 SNEGSKA (reference sequence). The ends lost 6 bases at V and 9 bases at J; junction bases unmatched: 7. The CDR3 coding sequence is TGCAGTGCAACCAGCGGGGGGGCCCCCCAGTACTTC. This translates into CSATSGGAPQYF.

This clonotype was detected a few times. The CDR3 DNA reads as TGTGCCAGCAGCTATCCTAGAGACAATGAGCAGTTCTTC. It encodes CASSYPRDNEQFF. The chain couples TRBV9 to TRBJ2-1; no firm D call. V was pared by 4 bases and J by 5 bases, with 10 bases between. Per germline, CDR1 SGDLS and CDR2 YYNGEE. CDR3 length: 13 amino acids.

The rearrangement uses TRBV12-3 or TRBV12-4 and TRBJ2-7; no clear D gene. CDR3 size: 12 residues. The V gene lost 0 bases and the J gene lost 6 bases, with 6 bases spanning the gap. The DNA of the CDR3 is TGTGCCAGCAGTTTAGCGACATCCGAGCAGTACTTC. Translated: CASSLATSEQYF.

The chain combines TRBV27 with TRBJ2-1; TRBD1 agrees at 7 bases. Germline values: CDR1 MNHEY, CDR2 SMNVEV (reference sequence). This CDR3 region has 15 residues. The junction had 8 bases not matched to a gene; V was cut back by 3 bases and J by 6 bases. As DNA, the CDR3 is TGTGCCAGCAGTTTCAACGACAGGGCTGGCAATGAGCAGTTCTTC. Residues: CASSFNDRAGNEQFF.

A few counts support this clonotype. The chain links TRBV29-1 to TRBJ2-5; TRBD2 matches at 10 bases. Losses at the gene ends were 6 bases for V and 1 base for J; bases not matched to a gene: 5. Germline V gene data show CDR1 as SQVTM and CDR2 as ANQGSEA. The CDR3 has 14 residues. CDR3 DNA sequence: TGCAGCGTAACCGGGACTAGCGTCCAAGAGACCCAGTACTTC. It yields the protein CSVTGTSVQETQYF.

This clonotype came up a few times. This chain links TRBV6-9 with TRBJ2-3; D may be TRBD1 (6 bases). CDR1 is MNHGY and CDR2 is SVAAGI in the germline V gene. Trimming took off 6 bases at V and 0 bases at J, with 16 bases between the two ends. The CDR3 consists of 16 residues. In DNA form, the CDR3 reads TGTGCCAGCAGCCTATTGGACAGCCCCAGCACAGATACGCAGTATTTT. Its protein product is CASSLLDSPSTDTQYF.

The chain uses TRBV29-1 and TRBJ2-2; D uncertain. This CDR3 comprises 13 residues. V lost 4 bases and J lost 1, with 7 bases in between. Germline loops: CDR1 SQVTM, CDR2 ANQGSEA. The CDR3 nucleotides read TGCAGCGTTGTACAGCAGAACACCGGGGAGCTGTTTTTT. This codes for CSVVQQNTGELFF.

The chain joins TRBV7-6 to TRBJ1-3, with D tentatively TRBD1 (5 bases). Deletions cut 8 bases from V and 4 bases from J, with 15 bases between. Per germline, CDR1 SGHVS and CDR2 FNYEAQ. CDR3 length equals 14 residues. The CDR3 is CASGTGLSGNTIYF. CDR3 nucleotides: TGTGCCAGCGGAACAGGTCTCTCCGGAAACACCATATATTTT. Filled out from reference TRBV7-6 and TRBJ1-3, the complete variable domain reads GAGVSQSPRYKVTKRGQDVALRCDPISGHVSLYWYRQALGQGPEFLTYFNYEAQQDKSGLPNDRFSAERPEGSISTLTIQRTEQRDSAMYRCASGTGLSGNTIYFGEGSWLTVV.

The chain couples TRBV9 to TRBJ2-5; 8 bases match TRBD1. The CDR3 loop spans 14 amino acids. Germline CDR1 is SGDLS and CDR2 is YYNGEE. V lost 1 base and J lost 4; bases outside the gene matches: 3. In nucleotides, the CDR3 is TGTGCCAGCAGCGTACAGGGGGCACGAGAGACCCAGTACTTC. Protein product: CASSVQGARETQYF.

V is TRBV24-1 and J is TRBJ1-5, with D possibly being TRBD1 (5 bases). The CDR3 runs to 14 residues. Germline assignment: CDR1 KGHDR and CDR2 SFDVKD. Trimming left V 4 bases short and J 2 bases short, with 8 bases between. This CDR3 is CATSEGGRNQPQHF. The CDR3 bases are TGTGCCACCAGTGAGGGGGGACGCAATCAGCCCCAGCATTTT.

This clonotype was seen ten or more times. In DNA, the CDR3 is TGTGCCAGCAGCTTCTCTAGTGGAGATACGCAGTATTTT. It encodes CASSFSSGDTQYF. The chain links TRBV7-3 to TRBJ2-3; D is unclear. Germline V CDR1 and CDR2: SGHTA, FQGTGA. The CDR3 spans 13 residues. V lost 3 bases to trimming and J lost 5 bases, with 9 bases between them.

The table lists this clonotype with many counts. The rearrangement uses TRBV12-3 or TRBV12-4 and TRBJ2-1, with D uncertain. The CDR3 loop spans 14 amino acids. The V end lost 0 bases, the J end lost 6 bases, and 9 bases lay between the germline ends. In DNA form, the CDR3 reads TGTGCCAGCAGTTTAGCGGGATCGAGCAATGAGCAGTTCTTC. It encodes CASSLAGSSNEQFF.

This sequence joins TRBV6-5 and TRBJ1-2; the D is unclear. The germline V gene has CDR1 MNHEY and CDR2 SVGAGI. This CDR3 has 12 residues. V was shortened by 2 bases and J by 7 bases, with 8 bases between the two germline ends. The CDR3 reads CASSYPGGGYTF. The CDR3 nucleotides read TGTGCCAGCAGTTACCCAGGAGGTGGCTACACCTTC.

This clonotype was seen a few times. V usage is TRBV6-1 and J usage is TRBJ2-1, with 11 nucleotides matching TRBD2. Germline values: CDR1 MNHNS, CDR2 SASEGT. V was pared by 6 bases and J by 3 bases, with 10 bases of the junction left unmatched. The length of the CDR3 is 17 residues. The CDR3 bases are TGTGCCAGCAGGGGTAGTAGCGGGAGGGCCCTCTACAATGAGCAGTTCTTC. Residues: CASRGSSGRALYNEQFF.

V gene TRBV12-3 or TRBV12-4 combines with J gene TRBJ1-1, with D possibly being TRBD1 (6 bases). Trimming left V 7 bases short and J 0 bases short, with 12 bases between. The CDR3 sequence is 14 residues long. The CDR3 loop reads CASKARGVNTEAFF. CDR3 in DNA: TGTGCCAGCAAGGCTAGGGGGGTGAACACTGAAGCTTTCTTT.

V is TRBV12-3 or TRBV12-4 and J is TRBJ2-5; D might be TRBD1 or TRBD2, each matching 5 bases. There are 14 residues in the CDR3. V was clipped by 3 bases and J by 3 bases, with 11 bases between them. CDR3 loop: CASSFSLGEETQYF. The CDR3 DNA is TGTGCCAGCAGTTTTTCGCTGGGGGAAGAGACCCAGTACTTC.